Here is one TCR beta chain with its context. The antigen remains undetermined. It may be a read error: a sequence one base away is much more abundant. Germline V gives CDR1 MNHNS, CDR2 SASEGT. This CDR3 contains 15 residues. V was clipped by 7 bases and J by 3 bases, with 18 bases between them. The data were taken from a study of post-analysis software for immune sequencing data. Whole-study context: Relapsing-remitting, secondary progressive and progressive-relapsing multiple sclerosis courses were included.

Points from the study as a whole: The five TRBV segments detected at higher frequency in patients than in controls included TRBV5-6, TRBV5-1 and TRBV20-1. Those with multiple sclerosis, the patient group, showed significantly lower normalized Chao1 diversity than controls.

Each TCR beta cDNA library carried unique molecular identifiers. TCRdb passed the PCR reads through MiXCR, listing each CDR3 protein once. The repertoire holds approximately 260,000 distinct CDR3 sequences, about 38% seen once, with around 4.8% in the top ten. The rearrangement joins TRBV6-1 to TRBJ1-2; perhaps TRBD1 as D (6 bases). The sequencing input was blood. The TCR originated in a girl under 18 with multiple sclerosis. The CDR3 sequence is CASMPRDTSDYGYTF. The CDR3 DNA sequence: TGTGCCAGCATGCCCCGGGACACTTCTGACTATGGCTACACCTTC.